The clone carrying this TCR beta chain was seen at least ten times. Antigen unknown. The data originate from a study of T cell repertoires in cytomegalovirus infection. Turning to the study itself: It can be stated that public TCR beta signatures indicated CMV infection as well as a matching HLA type.

TCRdb re-called the reads through MiXCR, storing one row per CDR3 protein. The repertoire holds about 140,000 distinct CDR3 sequences, with about 6.5% as singletons. Germline lookup yields CDR1 SGHVS and CDR2 FNYEAQ. V gave up 5 bases and J gave up 5 bases, with 12 bases separating them. CDR3 size: 14 residues. Study-level points and caveats: Of the TCR beta families, the public ones yielded a cumulative frequency that identified carriers of CMV plus the relevant HLA. It was HLA-C-restricted CMV-specific TCR beta clonotypes that dominated the response ex vivo.

This receptor was obtained from a human donor in good health (CMV status not recorded). Some clones in this sample may be carry-over from other donors' samples. Sequencing was carried out using PBMCs. V usage is TRBV7-6 and J usage is TRBJ1-4; D perhaps matches TRBD1 (6 bases). CDR3 loop: CASSPGQLNEKLFF. In DNA form, the CDR3 reads TGTGCCAGCAGCCCCGGACAGCTCAATGAAAAACTGTTTTTT.